The 22 T cell receptor beta chains in this list originate from one sample, sequenced in a study of control samples from healthy donors and cancer patients. Data came from immunoSEQ multiplex PCR; TCRdb stores just in-frame clones and leaves some out. Of a few hundred thousand clones listed, 75% to 95% were seen once; the top ten hold just under 6.5%. Source material: PBMCs. These receptors were collected from a man in his forties with head and neck cancer.

The genes are TRBV30 and TRBJ2-7; TRBD1 might be the D (5 bases). The CDR3 has 13 residues. The germline V gene encodes CDR1 GTSNPN and CDR2 SVGIG (reference sequence). V lost 0 bases to trimming and J lost 6 bases, with 12 bases between them. The CDR3 spells CAWSVLRGGEQYF. DNA for the CDR3: TGTGCCTGGAGTGTCTTAAGGGGTGGCGAGCAGTACTTC.

The chain recombines TRBV5-1 with TRBJ2-3, with D unresolved. V was clipped by 1 base and J by 2 bases, with 5 bases between them. Germline CDR1 SGHRS, CDR2 YFSETQ. The CDR3 runs to 13 residues. The CDR3 reads CASSLTDTDTQYF. The CDR3 DNA follows: TGCGCCAGCAGCTTGACAGACACAGATACGCAGTATTTT.

J is TRBJ1-1 and V is TRBV6-2 or TRBV6-3; D unresolved. This CDR3 spans 15 amino acids. The germline CDR1 and CDR2 sequences are MNHEY and SVGEGT. Deletions cut 6 bases from V and 0 bases from J, with 14 bases between. CDR3 sequence reads: CASSSGGAMNTEAFF. CDR3 sequence (DNA): TGTGCCAGCAGCTCCGGCGGAGCCATGAACACTGAAGCTTTCTTT.

J is TRBJ2-4 and V is TRBV13; D call uncertain. V lost 1 base and J 9 bases, leaving 4 bases between the germline ends. Germline V gene data show CDR1 as PRHDT and CDR2 as FYEKMQ (reference sequence). The CDR3 runs to 11 residues. CDR3 DNA sequence: TGTGCCAGCAGCTTAGATGGCATTCAGTACTTC. Amino acids: CASSLDGIQYF.

The rearrangement joins TRBV24-1 to TRBJ1-6; the match to TRBD1 covers 9 bases. CDR3 length: 16 residues. With 6 bases clipped from V and 10 bases from J, the junction kept 12 bases outside the gene matches. CDR1 KGHDR and CDR2 SFDVKD come from the germline V gene. In DNA form, the CDR3 reads TGTGCCACCAGTACTAAAAACGGGACAGGGCGCTCACCCCTCCACTTT. This encodes CATSTKNGTGRSPLHF.

In its sample, this clone was seen once. The chain has TRBV5-4 and TRBJ1-6; TRBD1 matches at 7 bases. The V gene's germline CDR1 is SGHNT and CDR2 YYREEE (reference sequence). The CDR3 is made up of 16 amino acids. V lost 0 bases and J lost 10; bases outside the gene matches: 10. CDR3 region: CASSLGTTGKISPLHF. The CDR3 coding sequence is TGTGCCAGCAGCTTGGGTACGACAGGGAAGATCTCACCCCTCCACTTT.

The V and J genes are TRBV4-2 and TRBJ2-7; D gene uncertain. The CDR3 contains 15 residues. The germline V and J ends were trimmed by 0 bases and 6 bases, with 15 bases remaining between them. CDR1 and CDR2 (germline): LGHNA, YNFKEQ. The CDR3 loop reads CASSQDRLSISEQYF. The CDR3 DNA is TGTGCCAGCAGCCAAGATCGGTTATCGATCAGCGAGCAGTACTTC.

The J gene is TRBJ1-1, the V gene TRBV2; a weak D match, TRBD1 (5 bases). V shed 7 bases and J shed 1 base, with 16 bases lying between them. Germline V gene data show CDR1 as SNHLY and CDR2 as FYNNEI. The CDR3 extends over 15 amino acids. This CDR3 is CASTLGGGGNTEAFF. The CDR3 nucleotides read TGTGCCAGCACCCTCGGTGGGGGAGGGAACACTGAAGCTTTCTTT. Filled out from reference TRBV2 and TRBJ1-1, the complete variable domain reads EPEVTQTPSHQVTQMGQEVILRCVPISNHLYFYWYRQILGQKVEFLVSFYNNEISEKSEIFDDQFSVERPDGSNFTLKIRSTKLEDSAMYFCASTLGGGGNTEAFFGQGTRLTVV.

The V call is TRBV28, the J call TRBJ2-2, with 11 bases aligning to TRBD2. The trim removed 7 bases at V and 0 bases at J, leaving 10 bases unmatched. The CDR3 is 18 amino acids. CDR1 and CDR2 (germline): MDHEN, SYDVKM. In DNA, the CDR3 is TGTGCCAGCACCAAACTAGCGGGAGACTCCGCGAACACCGGGGAGCTGTTTTTT. This encodes CASTKLAGDSANTGELFF.

The chain carries TRBV2 and TRBJ1-1; 7 bases align to TRBD1. This CDR3 comprises 15 residues. CDR1 and CDR2 (germline): SNHLY, FYNNEI. The junction had 10 bases not matched to a gene; V was cut back by 8 bases and J by 1 base. The CDR3, as DNA: TGTGCCAGCCAAAGGGACAGAGAAGGGAACACTGAAGCTTTCTTT. Amino acids: CASQRDREGNTEAFF. The full variable domain, with the rest looked up from reference TRBV2 and TRBJ1-1, is EPEVTQTPSHQVTQMGQEVILRCVPISNHLYFYWYRQILGQKVEFLVSFYNNEISEKSEIFDDQFSVERPDGSNFTLKIRSTKLEDSAMYFCASQRDREGNTEAFFGQGTRLTVV.

The chain couples TRBV19 to TRBJ2-5, with TRBD2 as a possible D gene (7 bases). Germline loops: CDR1 LNHDA, CDR2 SQIVND (reference sequence). The CDR3 spans 17 residues. The germline V and J ends were trimmed by 4 bases and 1 base, with 19 bases remaining between them. The CDR3 sequence is CASSNWDAGAFQETQYF. The CDR3 DNA sequence: TGTGCCAGTAGTAACTGGGACGCGGGGGCCTTCCAAGAGACCCAGTACTTC. The full variable domain, its missing parts supplied by reference TRBV19 and TRBJ2-5, is DGGITQSPKYLFRKEGQNVTLSCEQNLNHDAMYWYRQDPGQGLRLIYYSQIVNDFQKGDIAEGYSVSREKKESFPLTVTSAQKNPTAFYLCASSNWDAGAFQETQYFGPGTRLLVL.

V and J are TRBV4-2 and TRBJ2-7, with D unresolved. Germline CDR1 is LGHNA and CDR2 is YNFKEQ. With 0 bases removed from V and 0 bases from J, the gap between germline ends came to 3 bases. The CDR3 spans 13 residues. The CDR3 bases are TGTGCCAGCAGCCAAGATCTCTCCTACGAGCAGTACTTC. Translated, it gives CASSQDLSYEQYF.

The CDR3 DNA is TGTGCCAGCAGCCGGACAGTTTACAATGAGCAGTTCTTC. Protein: CASSRTVYNEQFF. This chain joins TRBV11-2 and TRBJ2-1; the D gene is possibly TRBD1 (6 bases). Trimming cost V 5 bases and J 4 bases, with 9 bases left between them. The CDR3 is 13 residues long. Germline V gives CDR1 SGHAT, CDR2 FQNNGV.

The CDR3 DNA reads TGTGCCAGCAGCCAAGATGAACAGTACAATGAGCAGTTCTTC. Protein product: CASSQDEQYNEQFF. J is TRBJ2-1 and V is TRBV4-2; the D is unclear. The CDR3 extends over 14 amino acids. V was trimmed by 0 bases and J by 4 bases, leaving 7 bases between them. Germline CDR1 reads LGHNA; CDR2 reads YNFKEQ.

The genes are TRBV12-5 and TRBJ2-3, with 10 bases that match TRBD2. V dropped 7 bases and J dropped 2; count of bases not matched to a gene: 9. CDR3 length: 16 amino acids. From germline, CDR1 is LGHNT and CDR2 FRNRAP. This chain's CDR3 is CASDHLAGDPTDTQYF. The CDR3 nucleotides are TGTGCTAGTGACCACCTAGCGGGAGATCCCACAGATACGCAGTATTTT.

This clone was recorded once. The chain couples TRBV5-5 to TRBJ2-6; TRBD1 is a possible D gene (6 bases). The CDR3 is made up of 16 amino acids. Germline loops: CDR1 SGHKS, CDR2 YYEKEE (reference sequence). Trimming removed 3 bases at V and 0 bases at J, with 10 bases between. CDR3 sequence: CASSSPQGSGANVLTF. In nucleotides, the CDR3 is TGTGCCAGCAGCTCGCCACAGGGCTCTGGGGCCAACGTCCTGACTTTC.

This clone was seen just once. V gene TRBV19 combines with J gene TRBJ2-7, with 7 bases fitting TRBD2. The V segment lost 3 bases and the J segment 4 bases; nucleotides outside the gene matches: 6. This CDR3 contains 14 residues. Germline loops: CDR1 LNHDA, CDR2 SQIVND (reference sequence). Written as DNA, the CDR3 is TGTGCCAGTAGTATGACGGGGGGAAGGTACGAGCAGTACTTC. Its protein product is CASSMTGGRYEQYF.

As DNA, the CDR3 is TGCAGTGCTAGTGCTTCAGGGGGCGCAGATACGCAGTATTTT. This codes for CSASASGGADTQYF. This rearrangement joins TRBV20-1 to TRBJ2-3; 8 bases line up with TRBD1. The V gene end was trimmed by 3 bases and the J gene end by 4 bases; junction bases not matched to a gene: 6. Germline CDR1 is DFQATT and CDR2 is SNEGSKA (reference sequence). CDR3 length: 14 residues.

The rearrangement links TRBV6-5 to TRBJ2-7, with 7 positions matching TRBD2. The junction had 9 bases not matched to a gene; V was cut back by 5 bases and J by 5 bases. The CDR3 spans 14 residues. Germline CDR1 is MNHEY and CDR2 is SVGAGI. The DNA for the CDR3 is TGTGCCAGCAGTCCCCGGGGCGGGAGCCACGAGCAGTACTTC. This sequence encodes CASSPRGGSHEQYF.

V gene TRBV5-1 combines with J gene TRBJ2-2; D gene uncertain. This CDR3 is 15 amino acids long. With 0 bases removed from V and 2 bases from J, the gap between germline ends came to 8 bases. Germline lookup yields CDR1 SGHRS and CDR2 YFSETQ. The CDR3 loop reads CASSLGADNTGELFF. The DNA for the CDR3 is TGCGCCAGCAGCTTGGGGGCAGACAACACCGGGGAGCTGTTTTTT.

This clone showed up just once. The chain recombines TRBV7-3 with TRBJ2-2; D is perhaps TRBD1 or TRBD2 (6 bases each). The V gene's germline CDR1 is SGHTA and CDR2 FQGTGA. The V end lost 1 base, the J end lost 6 bases, and 15 bases lay between the germline ends. This CDR3 is 16 amino acids long. The CDR3 bases are TGTGCCAGCAGCTTAAACGGGGGCACGGGGGCCGGGGAGCTGTTTTTT. It specifies CASSLNGGTGAGELFF.

Comments on this clone: Other nucleotide sequences from this sample produce the same CDR3. The chain couples TRBV5-1 to TRBJ2-6; tentatively, D is TRBD2 (7 bases). Between the trimmed V and J ends, which lost 0 bases and 2 bases, there was a span of 15 bases. Germline CDR1 and CDR2: SGHRS and YFSETQ. The CDR3 contains 18 residues. CDR3 sequence (DNA): TGCGCCAGCAGCTTGGTGGGGGGGCCTGGGGCTGGGGCCAACGTCCTGACTTTC. This translates into CASSLVGGPGAGANVLTF.